What follows describes a single TCR beta chain. The antigen it recognizes is unknown. No much larger clone exists at a distance of one base, and base qualities are not known. The entry originates in a study of blood T cells in healthy people across ages (dated by TCRdb to between 2014 and 2016). Study-level background: In model experiments, roughly one uniquely barcoded TCR beta cDNA molecule per two T cells was captured by template switching. Donors of different ages were randomly distributed across sequencing lanes to avoid experimental bias. Using the same blood draw, the study looked at two additional independent replicas of 1 million unique cDNA reads for two donors, one aged 18 to 29 and the other aged 80 or older. To track age-related changes in TCR beta repertoire diversity, the study relied on deep sequencing normalized with unique cDNA molecular identifiers. Donors were grouped into four age groups: young (average roughly 17 years), middle-aged (39), aged (62) and long-lived (approximately 78).

Preparation of the library involved 5' RACE. The listed sequencing device is Illumina HiSeq 2500. A second PCR of about 6 to 11 cycles was run with a J-beta primer mix and a sample-barcoded 5' primer. A unique molecular identifier was introduced onto each TCR beta cDNA molecule by a template-switch 5' adaptor carrying 12 random nucleotides. Each sample yielded at least 2.5 million CDR3-containing paired-end reads. First-strand cDNA synthesis was performed from all RNA using the Mint cDNA synthesis kit, with priming by a TRBC-specific oligonucleotide. Following uracil-DNA glycosylase treatment, a first 18-cycle PCR with universal primers M1SS and BC2_uni_R was performed on all cDNA. The paper's data handling went like this. For normalization, 1 million high-quality reads were randomly selected from each sample, with every read carrying a distinct molecular identifier. Reads sharing molecular identifiers were discarded rather than binned into consensus sequences. MiTCR, with a Q25 quality threshold and the strictest error-elimination algorithm, was used for CDR3 identification, clonotype clustering and error correction. A nonparametric unseen species model using Euler transformation provided a lower-bound estimate of total TCR beta diversity. TCRdb applied fastp at Q25 and MiXCR to the public reads, then kept only in-frame beta chains. Rows with one shared CDR3 protein collapse into an entry with the most common genes and DNA. The V and J calls and clone size are TCRdb's, not the authors'. The sample data list 600,000 to 800,000 distinct CDR3 sequences, and around 52% of these were observed just once. The ten largest clones take up around an eighth of the sample.

The 39 donors, aged roughly 6 to 100 years, were systemically healthy Caucasian individuals from Russia. Ten milliliters of peripheral blood were collected from each donor into EDTA-treated Vacutainer tubes. PBMCs were isolated by Ficoll-Paque density-gradient centrifugation, with at least 6 million obtained per sample. Trizol reagent was used to extract total RNA from the PBMCs, yielding at least 5 micrograms per sample. Naive CD45RAhigh/CD27high T cell percentages were measured by flow cytometry on a PBMC aliquot from every donor. Overall study outcomes, separate from this receptor: Estimates of total diversity based on one million sequenced T cells were considered lower bounds and underestimates. Donor CMV infection status was unknown, potentially confounding age-related changes in expanded clonotypes. Compared with the aged group, more naive CD4+ T cells, fewer expanded clones and increased TCR diversity were shown by the long-lived group, suggesting age selection. Bulk unsorted PBMC profiling prevented conclusive comparison of naive and antigen-experienced compartments. The percentage of naive T cells measured by flow cytometry correlated strongly with observed TCR beta diversity. As age increased, observed TCR beta diversity per million T cells dropped in a roughly linear way, and a significant reduction was already evident by age 40.

In the germline V gene (reference sequence), CDR1 corresponds to LGHDT and CDR2 to YNNKEL. From V the trimming removes 2 bases and from J it removes 14 bases, while the gene matches leave 4 bases of the junction unaccounted for. The CDR3 has 12 amino acids, counting the end cysteine and phenylalanine. Only the CDR3 portion is preserved as DNA: 36 bases, with reading frame beginning at the first base. Sequencing was performed on blood. This clonotype was obtained from a woman aged 80 or older in good health. The chain is made from TRBV3-1 and TRBJ2-1; TRBD2 lines up with 9 middle nucleotides. The nucleotides are TGTGCCAGCAGCCAATCTGGCGGGAGGGAGTTCTTC. It encodes CASSQSGGREFF.